This passage covers 27 T cell receptor beta chains from one sample sequenced in a study of shared T cell receptors in the human thymus. This table comes from immunoSEQ multiplex PCR, and its TCRdb copy is limited to in-frame clones, with some not included. The sample gives some 640,000 clones, roughly 86% of which show up once; 0.009% to 0.0095% is in the top ten. These data also formed part of another study, on human thymus T cells.

Sequencing was done on a sample of thymocytes. These receptors were obtained from a boy under two years old with a congenital heart defect.

The V and J genes are TRBV7-8 and TRBJ1-1, with TRBD1 matching over 8 bases. The germline V gene encodes CDR1 SGHVS and CDR2 FQNEAQ. Germline trimming cut 1 base from V and 5 bases from J; bases unmatched to any gene: 6. The CDR3 extends over 15 amino acids. The DNA of the CDR3 is TGTGCCAGCAGCTTAGGCCCAGGGGGCGGGACTGAAGCTTTCTTT. This translates into CASSLGPGGGTEAFF.

The chain uses TRBV28 and TRBJ1-4; TRBD1 matches 8 bases. V shed 2 bases and J 8 bases; nucleotides not matched to a gene: 4. The CDR3 runs 14 residues. Germline CDR1 MDHEN, CDR2 SYDVKM. The CDR3 region is CASSLAGGGEKLFF. The CDR3 DNA sequence: TGTGCCAGCAGTTTAGCAGGGGGCGGGGAAAAACTGTTTTTT.

The chain links TRBV4-3 to TRBJ1-4, with D possibly TRBD1 on 5 matching bases. CDR3 length equals 15 residues. Germline V gene data show CDR1 as LGHNA and CDR2 as YSLEER. Trimming pared 0 bases from V and 5 bases from J, leaving 10 bases between. This CDR3 reads CASSQDPGRNEKLFF. DNA for the CDR3: TGCGCCAGCAGCCAAGATCCAGGGCGCAATGAAAAACTGTTTTTT.

V usage is TRBV5-1 and J usage is TRBJ2-3, with TRBD2 matching 7 bases. From germline, CDR1 is SGHRS and CDR2 YFSETQ. There are 15 residues in the CDR3. Trimming at V came to 4 bases and at J to 2 bases, leaving 7 bases not matched to a gene. The chain's CDR3 is CASSPSGLTTDTQYF. For the CDR3, the DNA is TGCGCCAGCAGCCCTAGCGGACTCACCACAGATACGCAGTATTTT.

The chain combines TRBV7-4 with TRBJ1-1; D perhaps matches TRBD1 (5 bases). V lost 1 base and J 1 base, leaving 10 bases between the germline ends. Per germline, CDR1 SGHVT and CDR2 SQSDAQ. This CDR3 contains 15 residues. The CDR3 sequence: CASSLERGTNTEAFF. CDR3 in DNA: TGTGCCAGCAGCTTAGAACGGGGGACGAACACTGAAGCTTTCTTT.

The chain joins TRBV5-6 to TRBJ2-2; D perhaps matches TRBD2 (5 bases). CDR3 length: 14 amino acids. Germline lookup yields CDR1 SGHDT and CDR2 YYEEEE. The ends were cut back, 0 bases at V and 5 bases at J, with 8 bases in the middle. The CDR3 loop reads CASSLVEETGELFF. CDR3 nucleotide sequence: TGTGCCAGCAGCTTGGTGGAGGAAACCGGGGAGCTGTTTTTT.

This chain links TRBV9 with TRBJ2-5; D remains unclear. The CDR3 contains 16 residues. Trimming took 0 bases from V and 2 from J, leaving 14 bases between them. Germline values: CDR1 SGDLS, CDR2 YYNGEE. The CDR3 region is CASSVVEGALQETQYF. The CDR3 coding sequence is TGTGCCAGCAGCGTAGTGGAAGGAGCGCTTCAAGAGACCCAGTACTTC.

V and J are TRBV7-2 and TRBJ1-2; D is perhaps TRBD1 (5 bases). The CDR3 loop spans 16 amino acids. V dropped 4 bases and J dropped 6 bases, with 21 bases sitting between them. Germline lookup yields CDR1 SGHTA and CDR2 FQGNSA. The DNA for the CDR3 is TGTGCCAGCAGCTCCCCGGGGGTCCGGGGAAGAAATGGCTACACCTTC. It translates to CASSSPGVRGRNGYTF. The variable domain in full, completed from reference TRBV7-2 and TRBJ1-2, reads GAGVSQSPSNKVTEKGKDVELRCDPISGHTALYWYRQSLGQGLEFLIYFQGNSAPDKSGLPSDRFSAERTGGSVSTLTIQRTQQEDSAVYLCASSSPGVRGRNGYTFGSGTRLTVV.

The V and J genes are TRBV2 and TRBJ2-1; TRBD2 matches at 7 bases. The length of the CDR3 is 15 residues. Germline V gene data show CDR1 as SNHLY and CDR2 as FYNNEI. The junction had 7 bases not matched to a gene; V was cut back by 2 bases and J by 6 bases. CDR3 in DNA: TGTGCCAGCAGTGAATATGCCCTAGCGGCCAATGAGCAGTTCTTC. Translating it yields CASSEYALAANEQFF.

The chain is built from TRBV9 and TRBJ2-2; a possible D gene is TRBD2 (5 bases). Per the germline V gene, CDR1 is SGDLS and CDR2 is YYNGEE. Between the trimmed V and J ends, which lost 3 bases and 0 bases, there was a span of 6 bases. The CDR3 runs 14 residues. CDR3 nucleotides: TGTGCCAGCAGCGAAGCGGCGAACACCGGGGAGCTGTTTTTT. Its translation: CASSEAANTGELFF.

The V gene is TRBV30, the J gene TRBJ1-2; possible D gene TRBD1, 6 bases. The germline V gene encodes CDR1 GTSNPN and CDR2 SVGIG (reference sequence). The CDR3 is 13 residues long. Trimming left V 4 bases short and J 3 bases short, with 12 bases between. CDR3 in amino acids: CAWKENRDYGYTF. In DNA, the CDR3 is TGTGCCTGGAAAGAGAACAGGGACTATGGCTACACCTTC.

The rearrangement joins TRBV10-3 to TRBJ2-7, with 8 nucleotides matching TRBD1. V lost 6 bases, J lost 4 bases, and 14 bases stayed unmatched. CDR1 and CDR2 (germline): ENHRY, SYGVKD. The CDR3 covers 16 residues. CDR3 sequence (DNA): TGTGCCATCAGGAACCAAGGACAGGGACAACAATACGAGCAGTACTTC. As protein: CAIRNQGQGQQYEQYF.

Turning to this clone: In the same sample, other DNA sequences code for this CDR3. The chain has TRBV5-1 and TRBJ1-2; the D gene is possibly TRBD1 (5 bases). The CDR3 covers 14 residues. The ends were cut back, 0 bases at V and 2 bases at J, with 8 bases in the middle. Germline values: CDR1 SGHRS, CDR2 YFSETQ. The CDR3 DNA reads as TGCGCCAGCAGCTTGGGTCAGGGAAACTATGGCTACACCTTC. It encodes CASSLGQGNYGYTF.

The V call is TRBV21-1, the J call TRBJ2-7; the table's TRBD1 call for D was not verified on the DNA. TRBV21-1 is a documented pseudogene. The CDR3 totals 14 residues. CDR3 in amino acids: CASSHGTGNYEQYF. In DNA form, the CDR3 reads TGTGCCAGCAGCCACGGTACAGGGAACTACGAGCAGTACTTC.

The chain joins TRBV19 to TRBJ2-1, with 7 bases that match TRBD1. The CDR3 runs to 14 residues. Germline CDR1 is LNHDA and CDR2 is SQIVND (reference sequence). V dropped 2 bases and J dropped 5; count of bases not matched to a gene: 3. The CDR3 sequence is CASSIQGDHNEQFF. CDR3 DNA sequence: TGTGCCAGTAGTATACAGGGGGACCACAATGAGCAGTTCTTC.

The V and J genes are TRBV7-3 and TRBJ2-3, with TRBD2 matching 8 bases. CDR3 size: 17 residues. The junction had 10 bases not matched to a gene; V was cut back by 4 bases and J by 1 base. The germline CDR1 and CDR2 sequences are SGHTA and FQGTGA. The CDR3 here is CASSSKGAGDRTDTQYF. CDR3 bases: TGTGCCAGCAGCTCCAAGGGAGCGGGGGATCGCACAGATACGCAGTATTTT.

This clone showed up just once. The chain is built from TRBV18 and TRBJ1-6, with TRBD1 as a possible D gene (5 bases). The germline V gene has CDR1 KGHSH and CDR2 LQKENI. The V and J ends lost 3 bases and 14 bases respectively, with 14 bases between them. The CDR3 sequence is 13 residues long. CDR3 DNA sequence: TGTGCCAGCTCACCTTCCGACGGGGGGACCCTCCACTTT. This encodes CASSPSDGGTLHF.

This chain connects TRBV30 to TRBJ2-2; D call uncertain. This CDR3 spans 17 amino acids. The germline gives CDR1 GTSNPN, CDR2 SVGIG (reference sequence). Trimming stripped 0 bases from V and 2 bases from J, with 16 bases between. As DNA, the CDR3 is TGTGCCTGGAGTGTAAACTACCCCGATAAAAACACCGGGGAGCTGTTTTTT. Translating gives CAWSVNYPDKNTGELFF. The variable domain in full, completed from reference TRBV30 and TRBJ2-2, reads SQTIHQWPATLVQPVGSPLSLECTVEGTSNPNLYWYRQAAGRGLQLLFYSVGIGQISSEVPQNLSASRPQDRQFILSSKKLLLSDSGFYLCAWSVNYPDKNTGELFFGEGSRLTVL.

In DNA, the CDR3 is TGTGCCAGCAGTCCCGCCAGGGTTGGGATCTACGAGCAGTACTTC. Protein: CASSPARVGIYEQYF. The chain links TRBV27 to TRBJ2-7; perhaps TRBD1 as D (5 bases). This CDR3 is 15 amino acids long. Trimming left V 5 bases short and J 3 bases short, with 17 bases between. The germline V gene has CDR1 MNHEY and CDR2 SMNVEV (reference sequence).

CDR3 nucleotides: TGTGCCAGCAGCTCGCACTCCGGGACAGGGGAAGATTCCTACGAGCAGTACTTC. Translating gives CASSSHSGTGEDSYEQYF. The chain carries TRBV7-3 and TRBJ2-7; the match to TRBD1 covers 10 bases. J lost 1 base, V lost 4 bases, and 13 bases had no gene match. Germline lookup yields CDR1 SGHTA and CDR2 FQGTGA. The CDR3 totals 18 residues.

The chain is built from TRBV20-1 and TRBJ1-2; 9 nucleotides match TRBD1. The CDR3 totals 10 residues. Germline V gene lookup returns CDR1 DFQATT and CDR2 SNEGSKA (reference sequence). The CDR3 nucleotides read TGCAGCCCGACAGGGGGTGGCTACACCTTC. Encoded protein: CSPTGGGYTF.

The V and J genes are TRBV6-5 and TRBJ1-3; D call uncertain. The germline V and J ends were trimmed by 4 bases and 1 base, with 8 bases remaining between them. Germline CDR1 reads MNHEY; CDR2 reads SVGAGI. CDR3 length equals 14 residues. The CDR3: CASSSGPSGNTIYF. The DNA of the CDR3 is TGTGCCAGCAGTTCGGGTCCTTCTGGAAACACCATATATTTT.

V usage is TRBV5-6 and J usage is TRBJ1-6; 7 bases align to TRBD1. V was clipped by 4 bases and J by 7 bases; unmatched bases: 5. The germline gives CDR1 SGHDT, CDR2 YYEEEE. The CDR3 has 14 residues. The CDR3 is CASSLHRGNSPLHF. CDR3 coding DNA: TGTGCCAGCAGCCTCCACAGGGGCAATTCACCCCTCCACTTT. Full variable domain (outside the CDR3, taken from reference TRBV5-6 and TRBJ1-6): DAGVTQSPTHLIKTRGQQVTLRCSPKSGHDTVSWYQQALGQGPQFIFQYYEEEERQRGNFPDRFSGHQFPNYSSELNVNALLLGDSALYLCASSLHRGNSPLHFGNGTRLTVT.

This chain links TRBV4-3 with TRBJ1-2, with D hard to call. The germline V and J ends were trimmed by 0 bases and 10 bases, with 12 bases remaining between them. Germline-derived CDR1 and CDR2 are LGHNA and YSLEER. The length of the CDR3 is 13 residues. The CDR3 here is CASSQDAQEVYTF. In DNA, the CDR3 is TGCGCCAGCAGCCAAGATGCCCAGGAGGTCTACACCTTC.

This rearrangement joins TRBV11-3 to TRBJ2-7, with TRBD2 matching 13 bases. The CDR3 has 16 residues. In germline, CDR1 is SGHNT, CDR2 YENEEA. Trimming cost V 3 bases and J 3 bases; bases outside gene matches: 5. The chain's CDR3 is CASSFRTSGGLYEQYF. CDR3 nucleotides: TGTGCCAGCAGCTTCCGGACTAGCGGGGGTCTCTACGAGCAGTACTTC.

V is TRBV11-2 and J is TRBJ2-3; maybe TRBD2 (7 bases). Germline loops: CDR1 SGHAT, CDR2 FQNNGV. Trimming left V 6 bases short and J 3 bases short, with 16 bases between. The CDR3 spans 15 residues. CDR3 region: CASSVAGAGTDTQYF. CDR3 sequence (DNA): TGTGCCAGCAGTGTTGCGGGGGCAGGAACAGATACGCAGTATTTT. The entire variable domain, with the rest obtained from reference TRBV11-2 and TRBJ2-3, is as follows: EAGVAQSPRYKIIEKRQSVAFWCNPISGHATLYWYQQILGQGPKLLIQFQNNGVVDDSQLPKDRFSAERLKGVDSTLKIQPAKLEDSAVYLCASSVAGAGTDTQYFGPGTRLTVL.

This chain connects TRBV4-3 to TRBJ2-7, with TRBD1 identical over 8 bases. J lost 6 bases, V lost 0 bases, and 7 bases had no gene match. The germline V gene encodes CDR1 LGHNA and CDR2 YSLEER. This CDR3 is 15 amino acids long. The CDR3 loop is CASSQERTGPLEQYF. The CDR3 DNA is TGCGCCAGCAGCCAAGAAAGGACAGGGCCTCTCGAGCAGTACTTC.